This T cell receptor beta chain stems from a study of shared clonotypes between healthy human individuals. Assay: immunoSEQ multiplex PCR; the TCRdb copy retains only in-frame clones and omits some. The repertoire includes over 2 million clones, approximately 90% of them detected once, and more than 0.35% sits in the top ten. V shed 7 bases and J 7 bases; nucleotides not matched to a gene: 11. The CDR3 is 16 amino acids. Germline CDR1 and CDR2: LNHDA and SQIVND (reference sequence). This TCR was sampled from a man aged 18 to 35 in good health. Some clones in this sample may be carry-over from other donors' samples. The rearrangement links TRBV19 to TRBJ1-5; 12 bases are a match to TRBD1. The sequenced sample was naive CD4+ T cells from PBMCs. Subset in this sample: CD45RA+ positively selected. CDR3: CASTVSRGTGGQPQHF. The CDR3 nucleotides are TGTGCCAGTACGGTGTCCAGGGGGACAGGGGGCCAGCCCCAGCATTTT.